This T cell receptor (beta chain) emerged from a study of identical twins. CDR1 and CDR2 from the germline V gene are SGHTA and FQGNSA. The CDR3 is made up of 15 amino acids. With no exceptions, donors were healthy Caucasians. Template switching added a universal primer site, and cDNA bore unique molecular identifiers. TCRdb fed the 5' RACE reads into MiXCR, producing one record per CDR3 protein. The sample lists around 1.7 million distinct CDR3 sequences; less than 40% were seen once. Overall study results and limits: Models predicted less out-of-frame TCR alpha sharing in monozygotic twins than was found.

A remark on this clonotype: What it binds is unknown. Compared with germline, one end of the junction differs, possibly owing to a read error.

The sequence came from a newborn girl in good health. The chain joins TRBV7-2 to TRBJ2-3; D is uncertain. Sequencing used cord blood. This CDR3 reads CAGSFRLSLTDTQYF. Here the CDR3 DNA reads TGTGCCGGCAGCTTCAGGTTGTCACTCACAGATACGCAGTATTTT.